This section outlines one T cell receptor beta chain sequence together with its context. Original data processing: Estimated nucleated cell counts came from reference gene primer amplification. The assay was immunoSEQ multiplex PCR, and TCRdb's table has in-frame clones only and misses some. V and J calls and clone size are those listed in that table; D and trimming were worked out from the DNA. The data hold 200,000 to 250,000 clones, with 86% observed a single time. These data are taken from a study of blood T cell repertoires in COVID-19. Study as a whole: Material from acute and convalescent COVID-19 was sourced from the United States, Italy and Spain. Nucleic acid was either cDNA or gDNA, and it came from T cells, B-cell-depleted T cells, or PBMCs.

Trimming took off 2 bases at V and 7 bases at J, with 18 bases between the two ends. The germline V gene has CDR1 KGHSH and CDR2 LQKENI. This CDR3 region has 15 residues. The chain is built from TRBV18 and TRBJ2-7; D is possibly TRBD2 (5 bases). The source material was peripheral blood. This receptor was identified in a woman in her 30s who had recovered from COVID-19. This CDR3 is CASSPNGLAGEEQYF. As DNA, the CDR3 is TGTGCCAGCTCACCAAACGGTCTAGCCGGCGAGGAGCAGTACTTC.